Below, 15 T cell receptor beta chains from the same sample are listed, as sequenced in a study of neoadjuvant anti-PD-1 for oral cavity cancer. The table came from immunoSEQ multiplex PCR; TCRdb's copy has only in-frame clones and leaves some out. In the table there are 50,000 to 65,000 clones, approximately 80% of which are singletons. Sequenced material: PBMCs, taken before nivolumab (anti-PD-1) treatment. The receptors originated from a person aged 40 to 85 with oral cavity squamous cell carcinoma.

This clone appeared once. The chain recombines TRBV5-5 with TRBJ1-5; D gene uncertain. Germline loops: CDR1 SGHKS, CDR2 YYEKEE (reference sequence). V gave up 0 bases and J gave up 5 bases, with 6 bases separating them. The CDR3 loop spans 13 amino acids. The CDR3 region has the DNA TGTGCCAGCAGCTTGGAAATTCATCAGCCCCAGCATTTT. It is translated as CASSLEIHQPQHF.

The chain links TRBV7-9 to TRBJ1-6; D is undetermined. Germline V CDR1 and CDR2: SEHNR, FQNEAQ (reference sequence). This CDR3 region has 17 residues. V shed 5 bases and J shed 4 bases, with 18 bases lying between them. The CDR3 here is CASSHPSTPDYNSPLHF. The DNA of the CDR3 is TGTGCCAGCAGCCACCCGAGCACGCCCGATTATAATTCACCCCTCCACTTT.

This clone was counted once. The V call is TRBV5-8, the J call TRBJ1-3; D is undetermined. The germline V and J ends were trimmed by 1 base and 4 bases, with 9 bases remaining between them. The CDR3 loop spans 14 amino acids. CDR1 is SGHTS, CDR2 YDEGEE, per germline. Here the CDR3 DNA reads TGTGCCAGCAGCTTGACCCCGGGAGGAAACACCATATATTTT. Translation: CASSLTPGGNTIYF.

This clone was counted a few times. V gene TRBV6-5 combines with J gene TRBJ1-5; D is undetermined. Trimming stripped 11 bases from V and 1 base from J, with 15 bases between. CDR1 is MNHEY and CDR2 is SVGAGI in the germline V gene. This CDR3 contains 14 residues. CDR3 nucleotide sequence: TGTGCCTCCCGAGGGCGAGGGAGCAATCAGCCCCAGCATTTT. This codes for CASRGRGSNQPQHF.

This sequence joins TRBV18 and TRBJ2-7; 8 bases line up with TRBD1. The V and J ends lost 3 bases and 2 bases, in that order; junction bases with no gene match: 3. CDR3 size: 14 residues. Germline CDR1 KGHSH, CDR2 LQKENI. CDR3: CASSPGQATYEQYF. The CDR3 DNA follows: TGTGCCAGCTCACCGGGACAGGCTACCTACGAGCAGTACTTC.

The rearrangement joins TRBV11-2 to TRBJ2-5, with 8 nucleotides matching TRBD1. V dropped 6 bases and J dropped 2; count of bases not matched to a gene: 2. The CDR3 has 13 residues. Germline V CDR1 and CDR2: SGHAT, FQNNGV. CDR3 sequence (DNA): TGTGCCAGCAGTCGGGACAGGCAAGAGACCCAGTACTTC. It specifies CASSRDRQETQYF.

The chain has TRBV11-2 and TRBJ2-3; D unresolved. Germline V gene lookup returns CDR1 SGHAT and CDR2 FQNNGV. V was cut by 5 bases and J by 0 bases, with 3 bases left in between. The CDR3 spans 12 residues. CDR3 DNA: TGTGCCAGCAGCCCTAGCACAGATACGCAGTATTTT. As protein: CASSPSTDTQYF.

The CDR3 DNA is TGCGCCAGCCGACGGGACAGGGGACCCTACGAGCAGTACTTC. Translated: CASRRDRGPYEQYF. This chain links TRBV5-1 with TRBJ2-7, with TRBD1 identical over 10 bases. Looked up from germline, CDR1 is SGHRS and CDR2 is YFSETQ. This CDR3 region has 14 residues. V was pared by 7 bases and J by 2 bases, with 6 bases of the junction left unmatched. Filled out from reference TRBV5-1 and TRBJ2-7, the complete variable domain reads KAGVTQTPRYLIKTRGQQVTLSCSPISGHRSVSWYQQTPGQGLQFLFEYFSETQRNKGNFPGRFSGRQFSNSRSEMNVSTLELGDSALYLCASRRDRGPYEQYFGPGTRLTVT.

This chain connects TRBV6-1 to TRBJ1-2, with D perhaps matching TRBD1 (5 bases). CDR1 MNHNS and CDR2 SASEGT come from the germline V gene. The CDR3 runs to 13 residues. Trimming removed 3 bases at V and 7 bases at J, with 12 bases between. The CDR3 sequence is CASSDPGTGGYTF. The CDR3 bases are TGTGCCAGCAGTGACCCCGGGACGGGTGGCTACACCTTC.

This clone was seen a handful of times. This rearrangement joins TRBV15 to TRBJ2-3; TRBD1 or TRBD2 may be the D gene (5 bases each). In germline, CDR1 is LNHNV, CDR2 YYDKDF (reference sequence). The length of the CDR3 is 13 residues. The V gene lost 5 bases and the J gene lost 2 bases, with 8 bases spanning the gap. This chain's CDR3 is CATSLGTTDTQYF. CDR3 sequence (DNA): TGTGCCACCAGCCTCGGGACCACAGATACGCAGTATTTT.

V is TRBV2 and J is TRBJ1-5; 7 bases are shared with TRBD1. The V segment lost 6 bases and the J segment 5 bases; nucleotides outside the gene matches: 13. Germline-derived CDR1 and CDR2 are SNHLY and FYNNEI. The CDR3 length is 16 residues. The CDR3: CASSLRGDSSYQPQHF. The CDR3 DNA sequence: TGTGCCAGCAGCCTCAGGGGGGACAGCTCTTATCAGCCCCAGCATTTT.

This chain links TRBV5-1 with TRBJ2-2; D unclear. Trimming removed 4 bases from V and 7 bases from J, with 14 bases in between. Germline V gene sequence: CDR1 SGHRS, CDR2 YFSETQ. The CDR3 is 14 residues long. The CDR3 here is CASSLRPGGGELFF. The CDR3 DNA follows: TGCGCCAGCAGCCTAAGACCCGGTGGCGGGGAGCTGTTTTTT.

This clone was observed a handful of times. The J gene is TRBJ1-2, the V gene TRBV16, with a tentative D call TRBD1 (6 bases). Trimming took 0 bases from V and 0 from J, leaving 8 bases between them. Germline V gene data show CDR1 as KGHSY and CDR2 as FQNENV. The CDR3 runs to 15 residues. The CDR3 region is CASSQSGTTNYGYTF. For the CDR3, the DNA is TGTGCCAGCAGCCAATCAGGGACAACTAACTATGGCTACACCTTC.

The chain combines TRBV19 with TRBJ2-7; D not resolved. V shed 3 bases and J shed 7 bases, with 13 bases lying between them. Germline V gene data show CDR1 as LNHDA and CDR2 as SQIVND (reference sequence). This CDR3 has 13 residues. The CDR3, as DNA: TGTGCCAGTAGTATTAGGTCAGAAGCGGAGCAGTACTTC. Its translation is CASSIRSEAEQYF.

This clone was seen more than once but under ten times. The gene calls are TRBV19 and TRBJ1-6, with unresolved D. The CDR3 totals 15 residues. Germline loops: CDR1 LNHDA, CDR2 SQIVND (reference sequence). V was trimmed by 9 bases and J by 3 bases, leaving 15 bases between them. CDR3 coding DNA: TGTGCCAGCGAATCCGCAGGAGACTATAATTCACCCCTCCACTTT. Its translation: CASESAGDYNSPLHF.